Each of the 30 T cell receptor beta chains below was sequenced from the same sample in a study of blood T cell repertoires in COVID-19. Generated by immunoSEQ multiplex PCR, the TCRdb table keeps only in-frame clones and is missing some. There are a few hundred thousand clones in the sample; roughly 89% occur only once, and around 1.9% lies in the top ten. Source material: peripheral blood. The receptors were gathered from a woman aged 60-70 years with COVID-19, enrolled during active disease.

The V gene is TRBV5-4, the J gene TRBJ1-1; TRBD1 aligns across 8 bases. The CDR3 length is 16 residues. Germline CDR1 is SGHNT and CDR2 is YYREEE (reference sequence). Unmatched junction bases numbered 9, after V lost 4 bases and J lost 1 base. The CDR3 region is CASSRGWDRTNTEAFF. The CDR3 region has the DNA TGTGCCAGCAGCCGTGGGTGGGACAGGACGAACACTGAAGCTTTCTTT.

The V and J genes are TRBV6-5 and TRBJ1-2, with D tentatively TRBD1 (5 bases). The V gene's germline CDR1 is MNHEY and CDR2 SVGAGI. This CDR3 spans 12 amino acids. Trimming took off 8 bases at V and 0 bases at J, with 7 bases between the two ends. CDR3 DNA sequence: TGTGCCAGCCAGGACACTAACTATGGCTACACCTTC. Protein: CASQDTNYGYTF.

Written as DNA, the CDR3 is TGTGCCAGCAGATCACCCGGGACAGGATTTTGGGGCTACACCTTC. It yields the protein CASRSPGTGFWGYTF. V is TRBV2 and J is TRBJ1-2; TRBD1 aligns across 8 bases. J lost 8 bases, V lost 6 bases, and 14 bases had no gene match. The CDR3 loop spans 15 amino acids. Germline CDR1 is SNHLY and CDR2 is FYNNEI.

The CDR3 sequence is CASSVNNRVDAGELFF. The CDR3 region has the DNA TGTGCCAGCAGCGTAAACAACAGGGTCGACGCCGGGGAGCTGTTTTTT. The rearrangement links TRBV9 to TRBJ2-2; weak D call: TRBD1 (6 bases). The CDR3 sequence is 16 residues long. The V gene lost 1 base and the J gene lost 6 bases, with 16 bases spanning the gap. Germline V gene data show CDR1 as SGDLS and CDR2 as YYNGEE. Combining the CDR3 with reference TRBV9 and TRBJ2-2 gives the whole variable domain DSGVTQTPKHLITATGQRVTLRCSPRSGDLSVYWYQQSLDQGLQFLIQYYNGEERAKGNILERFSAQQFPDLHSELNLSSLELGDSALYFCASSVNNRVDAGELFFGEGSRLTVL.

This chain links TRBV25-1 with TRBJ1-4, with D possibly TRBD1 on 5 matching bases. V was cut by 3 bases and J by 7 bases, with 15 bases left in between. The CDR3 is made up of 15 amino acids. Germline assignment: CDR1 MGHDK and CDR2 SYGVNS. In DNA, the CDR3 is TGTGCCAGCAGTGAGGGGGGGGTGTGGGGTGAAAAACTGTTTTTT. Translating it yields CASSEGGVWGEKLFF.

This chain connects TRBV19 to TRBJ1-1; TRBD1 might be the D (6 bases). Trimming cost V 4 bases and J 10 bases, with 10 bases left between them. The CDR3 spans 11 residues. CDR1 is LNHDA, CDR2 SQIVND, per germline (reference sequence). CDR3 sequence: CASSRGGPAFF. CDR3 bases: TGTGCCAGTAGTAGGGGGGGGCCAGCTTTCTTT.

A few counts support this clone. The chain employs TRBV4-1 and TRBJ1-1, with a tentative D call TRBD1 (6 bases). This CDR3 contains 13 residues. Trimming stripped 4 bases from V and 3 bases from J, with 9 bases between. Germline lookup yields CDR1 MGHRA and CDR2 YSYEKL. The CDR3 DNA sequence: TGCGCCAGCAGCCCCAGACAGGACACTGAAGCTTTCTTT. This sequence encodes CASSPRQDTEAFF.

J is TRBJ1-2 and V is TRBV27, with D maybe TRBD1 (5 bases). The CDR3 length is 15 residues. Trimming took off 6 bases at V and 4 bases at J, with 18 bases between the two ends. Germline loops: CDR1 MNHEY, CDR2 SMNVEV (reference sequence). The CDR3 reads CASRPGEGGSYGYTF. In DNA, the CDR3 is TGTGCCAGCAGACCGGGGGAGGGTGGGTCCTATGGCTACACCTTC.

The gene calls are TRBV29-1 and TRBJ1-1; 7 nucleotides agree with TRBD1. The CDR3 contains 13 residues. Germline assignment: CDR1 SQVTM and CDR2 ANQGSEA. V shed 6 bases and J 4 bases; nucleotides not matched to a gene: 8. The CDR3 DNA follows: TGCAGCGTCGGGACAGCTCCTGGCACTGAAGCTTTCTTT. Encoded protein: CSVGTAPGTEAFF. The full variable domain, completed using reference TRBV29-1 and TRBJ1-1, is SAVISQKPSRDICQRGTSLTIQCQVDSQVTMMFWYRQQPGQSLTLIATANQGSEATYESGFVIDKFPISRPNLTFSTLTVSNMSPEDSSIYLCSVGTAPGTEAFFGQGTRLTVV.

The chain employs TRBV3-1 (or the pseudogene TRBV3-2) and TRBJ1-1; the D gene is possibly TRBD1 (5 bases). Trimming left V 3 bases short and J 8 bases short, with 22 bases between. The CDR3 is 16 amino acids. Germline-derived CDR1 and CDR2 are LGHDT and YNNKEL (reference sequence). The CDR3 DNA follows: TGTGCCAGCAGCCAGGGGGGGACGGGCTGGACCAAAGAAGCTTTCTTT. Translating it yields CASSQGGTGWTKEAFF.

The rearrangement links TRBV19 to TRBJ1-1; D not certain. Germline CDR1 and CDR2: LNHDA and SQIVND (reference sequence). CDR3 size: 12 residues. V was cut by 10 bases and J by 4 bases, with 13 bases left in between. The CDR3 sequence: CATQRGGTEAFF. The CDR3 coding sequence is TGTGCCACTCAGAGAGGTGGCACTGAAGCTTTCTTT.

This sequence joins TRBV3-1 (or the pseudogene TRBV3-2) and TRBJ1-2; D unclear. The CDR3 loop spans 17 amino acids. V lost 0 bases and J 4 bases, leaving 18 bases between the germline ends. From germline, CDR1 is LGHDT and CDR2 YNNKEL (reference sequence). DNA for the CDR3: TGTGCCAGCAGCCAAGATCCGATGGTAGCGAGGAGCTATGGCTACACCTTC. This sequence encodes CASSQDPMVARSYGYTF.

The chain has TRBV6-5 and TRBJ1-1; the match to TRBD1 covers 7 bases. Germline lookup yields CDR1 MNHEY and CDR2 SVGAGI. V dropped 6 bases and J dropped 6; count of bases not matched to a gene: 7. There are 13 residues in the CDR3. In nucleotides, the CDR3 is TGTGCCAGCAGACTCGACAGGGCCTCTGAAGCTTTCTTT. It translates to CASRLDRASEAFF.

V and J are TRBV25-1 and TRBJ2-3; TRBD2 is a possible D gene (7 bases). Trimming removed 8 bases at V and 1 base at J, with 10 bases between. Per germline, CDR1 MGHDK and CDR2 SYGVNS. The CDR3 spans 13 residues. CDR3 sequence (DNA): TGTGCCAGCGGGGGGGGCGGCACAGATACGCAGTATTTT. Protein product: CASGGGGTDTQYF.

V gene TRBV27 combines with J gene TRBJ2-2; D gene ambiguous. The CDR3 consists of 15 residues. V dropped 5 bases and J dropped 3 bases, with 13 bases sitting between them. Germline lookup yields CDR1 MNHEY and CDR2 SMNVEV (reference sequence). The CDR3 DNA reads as TGTGCCAGCAGTCATGAGTCGGGTTACACCGGGGAGCTGTTTTTT. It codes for CASSHESGYTGELFF.

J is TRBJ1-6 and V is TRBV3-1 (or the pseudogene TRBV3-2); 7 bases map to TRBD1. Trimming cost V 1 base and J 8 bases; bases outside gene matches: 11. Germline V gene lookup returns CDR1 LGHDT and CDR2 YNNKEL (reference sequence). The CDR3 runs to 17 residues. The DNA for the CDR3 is TGTGCCAGCAGCCAAGGACCCCTGGGACAGTGGGATTCACCCCTCCACTTT. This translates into CASSQGPLGQWDSPLHF.

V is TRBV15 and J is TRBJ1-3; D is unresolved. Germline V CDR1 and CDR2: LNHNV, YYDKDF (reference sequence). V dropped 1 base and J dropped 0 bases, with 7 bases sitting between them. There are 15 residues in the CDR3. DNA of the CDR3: TGTGCCACCAGCAGAGTTGTGAGCTCTGGAAACACCATATATTTT. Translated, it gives CATSRVVSSGNTIYF.

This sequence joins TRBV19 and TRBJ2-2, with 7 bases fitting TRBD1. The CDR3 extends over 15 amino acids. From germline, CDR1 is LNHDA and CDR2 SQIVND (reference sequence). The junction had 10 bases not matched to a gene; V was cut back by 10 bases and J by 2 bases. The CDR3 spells CATITGTANTGELFF. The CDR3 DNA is TGTGCCACCATAACCGGGACAGCCAACACCGGGGAGCTGTTTTTT.

CDR3 sequence reads: CASSFTLSKGSYEQYF. As DNA, the CDR3 is TGTGCCAGCAGCTTTACTCTTAGCAAGGGGTCTTACGAGCAGTACTTC. The chain is built from TRBV7-8 and TRBJ2-7, with D perhaps matching TRBD1 (5 bases). The CDR3 length is 16 residues. With 3 bases removed from V and 4 bases from J, the gap between germline ends came to 19 bases. Germline assignment: CDR1 SGHVS and CDR2 FQNEAQ.

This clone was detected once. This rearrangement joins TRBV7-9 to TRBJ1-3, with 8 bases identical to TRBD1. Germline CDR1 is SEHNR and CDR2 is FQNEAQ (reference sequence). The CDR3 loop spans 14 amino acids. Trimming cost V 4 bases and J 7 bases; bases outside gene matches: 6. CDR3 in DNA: TGTGCCAGCAGCTCCACGGACAGGGAGAACACCATATATTTT. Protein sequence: CASSSTDRENTIYF.

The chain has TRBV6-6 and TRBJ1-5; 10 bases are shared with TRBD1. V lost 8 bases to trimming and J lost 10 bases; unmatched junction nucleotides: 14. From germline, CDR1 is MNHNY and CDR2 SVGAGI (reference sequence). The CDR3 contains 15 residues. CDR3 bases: TGTGCCAGCGGGGACAGGGGACTTAAATCAGCCCCCCAGCATTTT. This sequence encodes CASGDRGLKSAPQHF.

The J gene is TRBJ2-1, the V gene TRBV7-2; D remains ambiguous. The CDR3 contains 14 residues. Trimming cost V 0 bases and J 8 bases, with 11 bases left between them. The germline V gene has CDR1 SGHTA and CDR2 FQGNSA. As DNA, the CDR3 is TGTGCCAGCAGCTTAGCGCGGCTTCTGCATGAGCAGTTCTTC. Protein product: CASSLARLLHEQFF.

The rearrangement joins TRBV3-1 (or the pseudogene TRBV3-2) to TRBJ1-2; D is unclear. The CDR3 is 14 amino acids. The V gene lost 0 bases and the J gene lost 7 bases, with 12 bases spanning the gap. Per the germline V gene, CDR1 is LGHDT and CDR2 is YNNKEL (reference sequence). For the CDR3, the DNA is TGTGCCAGCAGCCAAGATCTGGCAGGCCTTGGCTACACCTTC. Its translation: CASSQDLAGLGYTF.

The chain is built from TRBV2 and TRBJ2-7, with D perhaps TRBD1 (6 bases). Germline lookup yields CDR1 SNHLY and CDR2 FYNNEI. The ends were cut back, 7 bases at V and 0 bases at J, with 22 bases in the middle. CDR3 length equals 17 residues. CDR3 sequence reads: CASTPVGRRDNSYEQYF. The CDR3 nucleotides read TGTGCCAGCACCCCGGTCGGCCGAAGGGACAACTCCTACGAGCAGTACTTC.

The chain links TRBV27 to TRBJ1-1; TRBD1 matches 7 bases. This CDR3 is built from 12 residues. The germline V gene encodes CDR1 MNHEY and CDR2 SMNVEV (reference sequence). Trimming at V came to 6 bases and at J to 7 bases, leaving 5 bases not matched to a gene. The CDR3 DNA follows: TGTGCCAGCAGAAAACAGGGGATTGAAGCTTTCTTT. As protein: CASRKQGIEAFF.

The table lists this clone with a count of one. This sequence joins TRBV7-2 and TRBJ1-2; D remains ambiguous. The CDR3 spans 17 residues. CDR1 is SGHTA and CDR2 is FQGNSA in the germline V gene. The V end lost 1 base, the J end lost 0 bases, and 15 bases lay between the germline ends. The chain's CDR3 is CASSLVSSRAANYGYTF. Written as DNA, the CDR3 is TGTGCCAGCAGCTTAGTAAGTTCGAGGGCGGCTAACTATGGCTACACCTTC.

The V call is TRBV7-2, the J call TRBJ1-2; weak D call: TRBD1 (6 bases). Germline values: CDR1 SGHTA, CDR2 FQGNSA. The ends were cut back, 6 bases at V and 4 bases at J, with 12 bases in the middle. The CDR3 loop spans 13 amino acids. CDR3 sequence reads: CASSSGHGYGYTF. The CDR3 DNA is TGTGCCAGCAGTTCGGGACACGGCTATGGCTACACCTTC.

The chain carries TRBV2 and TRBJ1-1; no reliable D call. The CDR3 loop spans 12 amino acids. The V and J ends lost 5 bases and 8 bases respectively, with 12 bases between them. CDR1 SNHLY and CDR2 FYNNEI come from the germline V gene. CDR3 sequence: CASSPMVREAFF. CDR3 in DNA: TGTGCCAGCAGTCCAATGGTACGGGAAGCTTTCTTT.

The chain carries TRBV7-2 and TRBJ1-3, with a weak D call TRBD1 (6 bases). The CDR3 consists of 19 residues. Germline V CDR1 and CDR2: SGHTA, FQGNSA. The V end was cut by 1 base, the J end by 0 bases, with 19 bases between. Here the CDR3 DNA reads TGTGCCAGCAGCTTAGTGGCCTCTACTGGACAGAACTCTGGAAACACCATATATTTT. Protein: CASSLVASTGQNSGNTIYF.

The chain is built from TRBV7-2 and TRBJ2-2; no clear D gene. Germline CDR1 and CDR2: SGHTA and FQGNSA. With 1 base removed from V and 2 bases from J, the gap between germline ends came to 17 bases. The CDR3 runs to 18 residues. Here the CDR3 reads CASSLGPFGVGNTGELFF. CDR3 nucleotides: TGTGCCAGCAGCTTAGGGCCGTTTGGAGTGGGTAACACCGGGGAGCTGTTTTTT. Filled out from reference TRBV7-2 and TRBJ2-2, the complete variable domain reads GAGVSQSPSNKVTEKGKDVELRCDPISGHTALYWYRQSLGQGLEFLIYFQGNSAPDKSGLPSDRFSAERTGGSVSTLTIQRTQQEDSAVYLCASSLGPFGVGNTGELFFGEGSRLTVL.